These T cell receptor beta chains were read from a single sample in a study of T-cell reconstitution after alpha-beta-depleted transplantation in children. TCRdb redid the calling of the PCR reads with MiXCR, one entry per CDR3 protein. This sample has about 610,000 distinct CDR3 sequences, with 25% to 30% found just once. The sequencing used PBMCs, collected before TCRalphabeta/CD19-depleted stem cell transplant. The receptors shown here come from a boy younger than two with Wiskott-Aldrich syndrome, due to receive a stem cell transplant. CDR3s include the opening cysteine and the closing phenylalanine or tryptophan. The D gene is left open where the match is weak. Size is stated for part of the rows, as once, few or many counts, or as a class when the clone is expanded.

d_gene | abundance | j_gene | v_gene | CDR3nt | CDR3aa
- | few | TRBJ2-7 | TRBV12-3/TRBV12-4 | TGTGCCAGCAGTTTAGTAGCGCTCGAGCAGTACTTC | CASSLVALEQYF
- | few | TRBJ2-7 | TRBV5-1 | TGCGCCAGCAGCTTGGGAGCAGGAACCGAGCAGTACTTC | CASSLGAGTEQYF
TRBD1 | - | TRBJ2-7 | TRBV6-1 | TGTGCCAGCAGTCGAAGGGACAGGGTCCACGAGCAGTACTTC | CASSRRDRVHEQYF
TRBD2 | - | TRBJ2-1 | TRBV9 | TGTGCCAGCAGCGTAGCATGGCTAGCGGGAGGAAACAATGAGCAGTTCTTC | CASSVAWLAGGNNEQFF
- | few | TRBJ2-1 | TRBV20-1 | TGCAGTGCTAGAGTAGGGGCTTCGCCCGGCAATGAGCAGTTCTTC | CSARVGASPGNEQFF
TRBD1 | - | TRBJ2-4 | TRBV5-1 | TGCGCCAGCAGCCCCCGGACAGGGTCAAAAAACATTCAGTACTTC | CASSPRTGSKNIQYF
- | - | TRBJ1-5 | TRBV9 | TGTGCCAGCAGCGTAGCTAGCCGTCCTTGTGGCCGGCAGCCCCAGCATTTT | CASSVASRPCGRQPQHF
- | once | TRBJ1-1 | TRBV15 | TGTGCCACCAGCAGAAAAGGAGCCACTGAAGCTTTCTTT | CATSRKGATEAFF
- | - | TRBJ2-7 | TRBV5-1 | TGCGCCAGCAGCTTTTCCGAAGGTGGCTACGAGCAGTACTTC | CASSFSEGGYEQYF
TRBD1 | - | TRBJ1-4 | TRBV20-1 | TGCATTGCGGGGAGGACAGGCGCAAATGAAAAACTGTTTTTT | CIAGRTGANEKLFF
TRBD2 | many | TRBJ2-2 | TRBV29-1 | TGCAGCGGTTCCGGGACTAGCGGACGTAGCACCGGGGAGCTGTTTTTT | CSGSGTSGRSTGELFF
- | - | TRBJ2-1 | TRBV20-1 | TGCAGTGCTAGAATAAAACTGTACAATGAGCAGTTCTTC | CSARIKLYNEQFF
TRBD2 | - | TRBJ2-1 | TRBV5-1 | TGCGCCAGCAGCTTGGGCGGGGGGCTGAATGAGCAGTTCTTC | CASSLGGGLNEQFF
- | once | TRBJ2-1 | TRBV5-6 | TGTGCCAGCAGCTCCCCCCCATACAATGAGCAGTTCTTC | CASSSPPYNEQFF
- | - | TRBJ2-3 | TRBV4-1 | TGCGCCAGCAGCCAAGATGGTGCAGGGGGGGCCACAGATACGCAGTATTTT | CASSQDGAGGATDTQYF
TRBD1 | - | TRBJ2-7 | TRBV25-1 | TGTGCCAGCAGTGACTGGGACAGGGAATACGAGCAGTACTTC | CASSDWDREYEQYF
- | few | TRBJ2-7 | TRBV20-1 | TGCAGTGCTAGACCTAGGAGCTCCTACGAGCAGTACTTC | CSARPRSSYEQYF